The 12 T cell receptor beta chains below come from one sample, sequenced in a study of CD8 T cells in ankylosing spondylitis. These receptors are not linked to any known antigen. Overall study findings and caveats: Typical of ankylosing spondylitis blood, it appeared, was a TCR beta motif of eight highly homologous variants.

Via MiXCR, TCRdb re-called the 5' RACE reads, giving one row per CDR3 protein. The table shows a few hundred thousand distinct CDR3 sequences, with 15% to 20% occurring only once. The specimen sequenced was blood, either unsorted or a sorted T cell fraction (not recorded which). The receptor source for this set is a male donor with ankylosing spondylitis.

This clonotype has only a few counts. The rearrangement uses TRBV12-3 or TRBV12-4 and TRBJ2-7, with 12 positions matching TRBD2. This CDR3 has 16 amino acids. J gave up 7 bases and V 6 bases, and 13 bases lay outside the gene matches. This chain's CDR3 is CASSPGTSGSLWEQYF. CDR3 bases: TGTGCCAGCAGCCCAGGGACTAGCGGGTCCTTGTGGGAGCAGTACTTC.

Worth noting for this clonotype: This could be a read error, since a much larger clone is one nucleotide away. The V gene is TRBV29-1, the J gene TRBJ1-1; unclear D gene. The CDR3 is 13 residues long. Germline V gives CDR1 SQVTM, CDR2 ANQGSEA. V was clipped by 5 bases and J by 4 bases, with 14 bases between them. The CDR3 nucleotides read TGCAGCGTTACTGACCCGATGAGCACTGAAGCTTTCTTT. Protein sequence: CSVTDPMSTEAFF.

The sample holds a few counts of this clonotype. The V call is TRBV9, the J call TRBJ2-3; D call uncertain. Germline values: CDR1 SGDLS, CDR2 YYNGEE. CDR3 size: 13 residues. Trimming stripped 3 bases from V and 7 bases from J, with 12 bases between. The CDR3 protein is CASSDSAPNTQYF. CDR3 bases: TGTGCCAGCAGCGACTCCGCACCGAATACGCAGTATTTT.

The V and J genes are TRBV6-2 or TRBV6-3 and TRBJ2-3, with D hard to call. CDR1 and CDR2 (germline): MNHEY, SVGEGT. Trimming left V 2 bases short and J 5 bases short, with 8 bases between. The CDR3 has 13 amino acids. DNA of the CDR3: TGTGCCAGCAGTTACATCAGGAGAGATACGCAGTATTTT. Protein: CASSYIRRDTQYF.

This clonotype appeared a few times. V usage is TRBV2 and J usage is TRBJ1-5; D uncertain. The CDR3 length is 15 residues. Trimming stripped 2 bases from V and 0 bases from J, with 8 bases between. Germline CDR1 reads SNHLY; CDR2 reads FYNNEI. CDR3 amino acids: CASSELRGSNQPQHF. CDR3 in DNA: TGTGCCAGCAGTGAACTCCGGGGTAGCAATCAGCCCCAGCATTTT.

This chain connects TRBV4-2 to TRBJ2-5, with 7 nucleotides matching TRBD2. V trimming: 4 bases; J trimming: 4 bases; junction bases outside the gene matches: 6. Germline V gene data show CDR1 as LGHNA and CDR2 as YNFKEQ. This CDR3 has 14 amino acids. Written as DNA, the CDR3 is TGTGCCAGCAGCCCATGGACTAGTGGAGAGACCCAGTACTTC. This translates into CASSPWTSGETQYF.

This clonotype turned up a few times. The chain links TRBV27 to TRBJ2-1, with D uncertain. This CDR3 comprises 15 residues. Germline CDR1 is MNHEY and CDR2 is SMNVEV (reference sequence). V was trimmed by 1 base and J by 6 bases, leaving 13 bases between them. Here the CDR3 reads CASSLFAGSLNEQFF. The CDR3 region has the DNA TGTGCCAGCAGTTTATTTGCAGGCTCCCTCAATGAGCAGTTCTTC.

For the CDR3, the DNA is TGTGCCAGCAGTTTAATTCGAGACCGTCTGGCGTTCTTC. Protein product: CASSLIRDRLAFF. The rearrangement links TRBV28 to TRBJ2-1; D unclear. CDR3 length equals 13 residues. Trimming stripped 2 bases from V and 15 bases from J, with 17 bases between. Germline V gene sequence: CDR1 MDHEN, CDR2 SYDVKM.

V is TRBV21-1 and J is TRBJ2-3; the table's D gene call, TRBD1, was not cross checked with the DNA. TRBV21-1 is marked as a pseudogene. The CDR3 is 15 amino acids. This CDR3 reads CASSNPGQVKDTQYF. The CDR3 DNA sequence: TGTGCCAGCAGCAACCCGGGACAGGTGAAAGATACGCAGTATTTT.

This clonotype was detected a few times. The V gene is TRBV29-1, the J gene TRBJ1-2, with D unresolved. Trimming pared 6 bases from V and 1 base from J, leaving 6 bases between. CDR3 length: 11 amino acids. Germline lookup yields CDR1 SQVTM and CDR2 ANQGSEA. The CDR3 reads CSVRLNYGYTF. The DNA of the CDR3 is TGCAGCGTAAGACTTAACTATGGCTACACCTTC.

This clonotype was seen many times. The chain carries TRBV9 and TRBJ1-2; TRBD1 is a possible D gene (6 bases). Germline-derived CDR1 and CDR2 are SGDLS and YYNGEE. The CDR3 sequence is 15 residues long. The V end was cut by 4 bases, the J end by 4 bases, with 17 bases between. The CDR3 DNA reads TGTGCCAGCAGCTCAAGCGTTGGACAGCCCTATGGCTACACCTTC. It encodes CASSSSVGQPYGYTF.

This clonotype occurred many times. The rearrangement joins TRBV12-3 or TRBV12-4 to TRBJ1-5; TRBD1 matches at 8 bases. This CDR3 is built from 15 residues. The J segment lost 2 bases and the V segment lost 6 bases, leaving 6 bases of the junction unmatched. CDR3 amino acids: CASSPDRAGNQPQHF. The CDR3 nucleotides read TGTGCCAGCAGCCCGGACAGGGCGGGCAATCAGCCCCAGCATTTT.